Below are 14 T cell receptor beta chains sequenced from a single sample in a study of patients and donors after allogeneic stem cell transplantation. TCRdb reanalysed the RT-PCR reads using MiXCR and keeps one entry per CDR3 protein. The sample has some 230,000 distinct CDR3 sequences; roughly 14% are singletons. The sequenced sample was blood, either unsorted or a sorted T cell fraction (not recorded which). These TCRs come from a human donor who was either an allogeneic HSCT recipient or a stem cell or donor lymphocyte infusion donor (not recorded which). It is not recorded whose cells these are; they may come from a transplant donor.

This clonotype was seen at least ten times. The genes are TRBV20-1 and TRBJ2-4; 7 nucleotides align to TRBD1. The CDR3 totals 17 residues. V shed 5 bases and J 0 bases; nucleotides not matched to a gene: 13. The germline V gene has CDR1 DFQATT and CDR2 SNEGSKA (reference sequence). This CDR3 is CSADSRRDRVAKNIQYF. The CDR3 nucleotides read TGCAGTGCTGACTCACGGAGAGACAGGGTAGCCAAAAACATTCAGTACTTC.

The gene calls are TRBV7-2 and TRBJ2-3; maybe TRBD2 (6 bases). Germline V CDR1 and CDR2: SGHTA, FQGNSA. CDR3 size: 14 residues. Deletions cut 5 bases from V and 6 bases from J, with 15 bases between. The CDR3 sequence is CASSHLDGGDTQYF. The DNA of the CDR3 is TGTGCCAGCAGCCATCTAGATGGGGGGGATACGCAGTATTTT.

The chain joins TRBV20-1 to TRBJ1-2, with D perhaps TRBD1 (5 bases). V dropped 0 bases and J dropped 1 base, with 12 bases sitting between them. This CDR3 region has 15 residues. CDR1 DFQATT and CDR2 SNEGSKA come from the germline V gene (reference sequence). CDR3 in DNA: TGCAGTGCTAGAGAGCAGGGCTCAAGTAACTATGGCTACACCTTC. Amino acids: CSAREQGSSNYGYTF.

This clonotype has just a few counts. V gene TRBV7-2 combines with J gene TRBJ1-6, with 10 bases matching TRBD1. This CDR3 is built from 15 residues. The V gene end was trimmed by 5 bases and the J gene end by 7 bases; junction bases not matched to a gene: 5. Germline V lookup: CDR1 SGHTA, CDR2 FQGNSA. The CDR3 DNA is TGTGCCAGCAGCCGGGACAGGGGTAACAATTCACCCCTCCACTTT. Protein: CASSRDRGNNSPLHF.

V gene TRBV7-8 combines with J gene TRBJ2-1; D is ambiguous. Germline V gene lookup returns CDR1 SGHVS and CDR2 FQNEAQ. Trimming removed 1 base from V and 0 bases from J, with 10 bases in between. The CDR3 extends over 16 amino acids. The CDR3 bases are TGTGCCAGCAGCTTAGTCGGAGTAACCTCCTACAATGAGCAGTTCTTC. Protein product: CASSLVGVTSYNEQFF. Drawing the rest from reference TRBV7-8 and TRBJ2-1, the complete variable domain is GAGVSQSPRYKVAKRGQDVALRCDPISGHVSLFWYQQALGQGPEFLTYFQNEAQLDKSGLPSDRFFAERPEGSVSTLKIQRTQQEDSAVYLCASSLVGVTSYNEQFFGPGTRLTVL.

J is TRBJ1-3 and V is TRBV19, with TRBD1 matching over 9 bases. This CDR3 is built from 16 residues. Germline assignment: CDR1 LNHDA and CDR2 SQIVND (reference sequence). Trimming at V came to 9 bases and at J to 4 bases, leaving 13 bases not matched to a gene. CDR3 nucleotide sequence: TGTGCCAGCCGAAAAACAGGGGGCGCATCCGGAAACACCATATATTTT. It codes for CASRKTGGASGNTIYF.

A few counts support this clonotype. This sequence joins TRBV10-3 and TRBJ2-5; 9 bases match TRBD2. This CDR3 is 14 amino acids long. Per germline, CDR1 ENHRY and CDR2 SYGVKD. The V segment lost 9 bases and the J segment 5 bases; nucleotides outside the gene matches: 10. The CDR3 reads CAISRAGGEETQYF. CDR3 nucleotides: TGTGCCATTTCCCGAGCGGGGGGAGAGGAGACCCAGTACTTC.

This clonotype was observed many times. V is TRBV7-9 and J is TRBJ2-7; maybe TRBD1 (6 bases). CDR1 is SEHNR, CDR2 FQNEAQ, per germline (reference sequence). The length of the CDR3 is 15 residues. The V and J ends lost 4 bases and 0 bases respectively, with 13 bases between them. The CDR3 sequence is CASSSRTALSYEQYF. For the CDR3, the DNA is TGTGCCAGCAGCTCGAGGACAGCCCTCTCCTACGAGCAGTACTTC.

The V call is TRBV5-4, the J call TRBJ2-3; no clear D gene. CDR1 SGHNT and CDR2 YYREEE come from the germline V gene (reference sequence). V was clipped by 6 bases and J by 2 bases, with 13 bases between them. The CDR3 is 14 residues long. This CDR3 is CASTPSAFTDTQYF. As DNA, the CDR3 is TGTGCCAGCACCCCGTCAGCATTCACAGATACGCAGTATTTT.

Only a few counts were recorded for this clonotype. This chain joins TRBV6-1 and TRBJ2-2; 10 bases match TRBD2. Germline V gene lookup returns CDR1 MNHNS and CDR2 SASEGT. This CDR3 region has 18 residues. The J segment lost 6 bases and the V segment lost 6 bases, leaving 16 bases of the junction unmatched. The CDR3: CASSEQSSGSRGPGELFF. CDR3 nucleotides: TGTGCCAGCAGCGAACAGTCTAGCGGGAGCCGGGGGCCCGGGGAGCTGTTTTTT.

This chain connects TRBV7-2 to TRBJ2-1; 12 nucleotides agree with TRBD2. The CDR3 contains 15 residues. The trim removed 2 bases at V and 10 bases at J, leaving 6 bases unmatched. Germline lookup yields CDR1 SGHTA and CDR2 FQGNSA. CDR3: CASSLSSGLAGEQFF. In DNA form, the CDR3 reads TGTGCCAGCAGCTTATCATCCGGACTAGCGGGAGAGCAGTTCTTC.

This clonotype was seen many times. The chain carries TRBV29-1 and TRBJ2-3; D is perhaps TRBD1 or TRBD2 (5 bases each). The ends were cut back, 7 bases at V and 2 bases at J, with 10 bases in the middle. Looked up from germline, CDR1 is SQVTM and CDR2 is ANQGSEA. This CDR3 comprises 12 residues. The chain's CDR3 is CSAGPNTDTQYF. The CDR3 bases are TGCAGCGCGGGACCGAACACAGATACGCAGTATTTT.

This clonotype was seen a few times. The chain couples TRBV6-2 or TRBV6-3 to TRBJ2-3; 7 bases are shared with TRBD1. V shed 2 bases and J 2 bases; nucleotides not matched to a gene: 10. The CDR3 loop spans 17 amino acids. From germline, CDR1 is MNHEY and CDR2 SVGEGT. The CDR3 spells CASSYPPTGAATDTQYF. The CDR3 DNA reads as TGTGCCAGCAGTTACCCACCTACAGGGGCTGCCACAGATACGCAGTATTTT.

This chain links TRBV7-9 with TRBJ2-1, with TRBD2 matching 9 bases. With V trimmed by 1 base and J by 6 bases, 7 bases remained unmatched. The CDR3 covers 16 residues. Germline loops: CDR1 SEHNR, CDR2 FQNEAQ (reference sequence). The CDR3 spells CASSLDLLAGRNEQFF. The CDR3 DNA reads TGTGCCAGCAGCTTAGATCTCCTAGCGGGGCGCAATGAGCAGTTCTTC. The whole variable domain, filled in from reference TRBV7-9 and TRBJ2-1, reads DTGVSQNPRHKITKRGQNVTFRCDPISEHNRLYWYRQTLGQGPEFLTYFQNEAQLEKSRLLSDRFSAERPKGSFSTLEIQRTEQGDSAMYLCASSLDLLAGRNEQFFGPGTRLTVL.